This T cell receptor (beta chain) was sequenced during a study of technical replicates of blood from several donors. There are a few counts of this clone. Assay: immunoSEQ multiplex PCR; the TCRdb copy retains only in-frame clones and omits some. The table includes roughly 50,000 clones, around 96% detected once. The CDR3 is 15 amino acids. With 3 bases clipped from V and 6 bases from J, the junction kept 3 bases outside the gene matches. Germline values: CDR1 SNHLY, CDR2 FYNNEI. Sequencing input: PBMCs. The receptor comes from a human donor in good health. Some clones in this sample may be carry-over from other donors' samples. V usage is TRBV2 and J usage is TRBJ2-2, with 11 bases aligning to TRBD2. The CDR3 protein is CASSDLAGGPGELFF. DNA for the CDR3: TGTGCCAGCAGTGACCTAGCGGGAGGACCCGGGGAGCTGTTTTTT.